This T cell receptor beta chain was recovered during a study of blood T cell repertoires in COVID-19 (dated by TCRdb to 2019 to 2021). Some background on the complete study: Samples covering the acute and convalescent phases of COVID-19 were provided by collaborators in the United States, Italy and Spain. The prospective study material was composed of cDNA or gDNA derived from T cells, B-cell-depleted T cells, or PBMCs. The dataset comprised deeply sampled blood TCRbeta repertoires from subjects exposed to, actively infected with, or recovered from COVID-19. The repertoires were released in a freely available public database meant as a resource for research on the immune response to SARS-CoV-2. The samples were drawn from the first 160 participants of the ongoing ImmuneRACE study and from roughly 1,300 subjects provided by 6 global collaborators. The sample metadata nearly always contained a de-identified subject ID, COVID-19 status, age in years and sex. Where available, HLA class I and class II types were obtained from metadata supplied by the sample provider rather than from assay-based typing. Broader findings and caveats from the paper: Clinical and demographic metadata were provided uncurated, with the amount varying by source and participant.

A note on this clone: Its antigen specificity is not known. No much larger clone is present one base from it, and per-base qualities are unavailable.

The collaborating institutions used their own protocols to collect whole blood in K2EDTA tubes. For TCRbeta analysis, collaborators shipped samples as frozen whole blood, isolated PBMCs, or DNA extracted from either of those sample types. TCRbeta CDR3 regions were amplified from genomic DNA by means of the immunoSEQ Assay, a bias-controlled multiplex PCR. Per the original workflow: Nucleated cell counts per sample were estimated from amplification of reference gene primers within the assay. To quantify the absolute abundance of each unique TCRbeta CDR3 rearrangement, sequence reads were collapsed and filtered. Productive Simpson clonality was computed per sample as the square root of Simpson's diversity index over productive rearrangements. TCRdb limited this immuneACCESS table to in-frame rearrangements with V and J called. A share of clones is missing; checked studies link under half to unresolved V genes, and the rest is unexplained. The DNA gave D and trimming, while V, J and clone size come from that table. The sample data list 200,000 to 300,000 clones, and approximately 81% of these were observed just once. 4% to 5% of the sample is in the top ten clones.

The source is a man aged 55-75 years with acute or convalescent COVID-19. Sequencing was performed on peripheral blood.

The CDR3 protein: CASSVATGGFTGELFF. The nucleotide sequence is given as TGTGCCAGCAGCGTAGCTACAGGGGGATTCACCGGGGAGCTGTTTTTT. This chain joins TRBV9 to TRBJ2-2; TRBD1 agrees with 8 junctional bases. The CDR3 sequence holds 16 residues, the cysteine and phenylalanine included. Only the CDR3 DNA is retained, 48 bases long and in frame from the first base. From V the trimming removes 0 bases and from J it removes 4 bases, while the gene matches leave 5 bases of the junction unaccounted for. CDR1 and CDR2, per the germline V gene, are SGDLS and YYNGEE.